Included here is one TCR beta chain sequence, with context. What it binds is not known. These data belong to a study of CD4 T cells in relation to SARS-CoV-2 and coronaviruses. Study summary: Crossreactive spike epitopes shared across donors were mapped to their HLA restriction. Study-wide findings and caveats: The cross-reactivity analysis covered only spike protein, not other viral proteins. Monoreactive clones expanded significantly more to SARS-CoV-2 than crossreactive clones did.

Assay: immunoSEQ multiplex PCR; the TCRdb copy retains only in-frame clones and omits some. The sample contains roughly 71,000 clones, approximately 87% of which appear only once. The unexposed donors gave CD4+ T cells in about 2010-2019, prior to COVID-19. Cryopreserved PBMCs were CD4-enriched, then split into naive and memory cells. This CDR3 region has 15 residues. Germline V gene lookup returns CDR1 SEHNR and CDR2 FQNEAQ (reference sequence). Unmatched junction bases numbered 4, after V lost 4 bases and J lost 8 bases. The chain joins TRBV7-9 to TRBJ2-1; 14 bases fit TRBD2. Specimen: memory CD4+ T cells from PBMCs. The sequence derives from a human donor in good health. The CDR3 reads CASSSPGLAGDEQFF. In DNA, the CDR3 is TGTGCCAGCAGCTCGCCGGGACTAGCGGGAGATGAGCAGTTCTTC.